This T cell receptor (beta chain) comes out of a study of blood T cell repertoires in COVID-19 (TCRdb year 2020). As for the study more broadly: Collaborator samples came from the United States, Italy and Spain and covered acute and convalescent phases of COVID-19. The material from the prospective study consisted of cDNA or gDNA derived from T cells, B-cell-depleted T cells, or PBMCs. The repertoires were released in a freely available public database intended as a resource for research on the immune response to SARS-CoV-2. The samples were drawn from the first 160 participants of the ongoing ImmuneRACE study and from over 950 subjects provided by 6 global collaborators. Deeply sampled blood TCRbeta repertoires from subjects exposed to, actively infected with, or recovered from COVID-19 were included in the dataset. Nearly every sample came with metadata listing a de-identified subject ID, COVID-19 status, age in years and sex. Where available, HLA class I and class II types were obtained from metadata supplied by the sample provider rather than from assay-based typing. General findings and caveats noted by the study authors: The amount of clinical and demographic metadata varied by source and participant and was provided uncurated.

The immunoSEQ Assay, a bias-controlled multiplex PCR, was used to amplify TCRbeta CDR3 regions from genomic DNA. The authors processed their data as follows. The number of nucleated cells in each sample was estimated by amplification of reference gene primers within the assay. To quantify the absolute abundance of each unique TCRbeta CDR3 rearrangement, sequence reads were collapsed and filtered. Productive Simpson clonality was computed per sample as the square root of Simpson's diversity index over productive rearrangements. TCRdb obtained this table from immuneACCESS and retained in-frame rearrangements with V and J assigned. These tables miss some clones; where compared with another copy, unresolved V genes account for less than half of the shortfall, and the remainder is unexplained. That table is the source of V, J and clone size, and D and trimming were worked out from the DNA. The table for this sample lists fewer than 400,000 clones; about nine tenths of them were counted only once. Approximately 2.9% of the sample comes from the top ten.

One collaborating source in Seattle enrolled patients while the patients were actively infected and followed the patients over time throughout the course of disease. Each collaborating institution followed its own protocols to collect whole blood in K2EDTA tubes. For TCRbeta analysis, collaborators shipped samples as frozen whole blood, isolated PBMCs, or DNA extracted from either of those sample types. On this clone itself: No cognate antigen has been identified for it. The sample holds no much larger clone one base away, and base qualities are not on file.

Spanning cysteine to phenylalanine, the CDR3 consists of 16 amino acids. Of the read, only the CDR3 DNA is kept; its 48 bases are in frame from base 1. Relative to germline, V is 0 bases shorter and J is 5 bases shorter, with 16 bases between their ends. Via the germline V gene, CDR1 is SGHRS and CDR2 YFSETQ. The receptor chain draws on TRBV5-1 and TRBJ2-3, with TRBD2 as a weak D call on 7 bases. This receptor was taken from a woman between 25 and 40 years old with COVID-19, enrolled during active disease. Source material: peripheral blood. The CDR3 amino acid sequence is: CASSLARGAEGDTQYF. The DNA reads TGCGCCAGCAGCTTGGCCCGGGGGGCAGAGGGAGATACGCAGTATTTT.